The clone carrying this T cell receptor beta chain was seen at least ten times. Its specificity is unknown. For repertoire sequencing, the TCR beta CDR3 regions were amplified from RNA transcripts. The authors performed first-round RT-PCR with HTBI primers and then a second-round multiplex PCR. TCRdb called the multiplex PCR reads again in MiXCR, with one record for every CDR3 protein. This sample yields almost 400,000 distinct CDR3 sequences, of which 18% are seen a single time; 1.5% to 2% belongs to the top ten. These data originate in a study of Graves' ophthalmopathy and Graves' hyperthyroidism. Whole-study results and caveats: Appearing in blood as well were most expanded thyroid clonotypes above 0.001 frequency.

Germline V gene lookup returns CDR1 SGHRS and CDR2 YFSETQ. This CDR3 is built from 14 residues. V dropped 1 base and J dropped 2 bases, with 7 bases sitting between them. This receptor was taken from a woman between 18 and 29 years old with Graves' ophthalmopathy. The chain has TRBV5-1 and TRBJ2-4; no clear D. The specimen sequenced was peripheral blood. The DNA of the CDR3 is TGCGCCAGCAGCTTGTCCGTTCCCAAAAACATTCAGTACTTC. Encoded protein: CASSLSVPKNIQYF.